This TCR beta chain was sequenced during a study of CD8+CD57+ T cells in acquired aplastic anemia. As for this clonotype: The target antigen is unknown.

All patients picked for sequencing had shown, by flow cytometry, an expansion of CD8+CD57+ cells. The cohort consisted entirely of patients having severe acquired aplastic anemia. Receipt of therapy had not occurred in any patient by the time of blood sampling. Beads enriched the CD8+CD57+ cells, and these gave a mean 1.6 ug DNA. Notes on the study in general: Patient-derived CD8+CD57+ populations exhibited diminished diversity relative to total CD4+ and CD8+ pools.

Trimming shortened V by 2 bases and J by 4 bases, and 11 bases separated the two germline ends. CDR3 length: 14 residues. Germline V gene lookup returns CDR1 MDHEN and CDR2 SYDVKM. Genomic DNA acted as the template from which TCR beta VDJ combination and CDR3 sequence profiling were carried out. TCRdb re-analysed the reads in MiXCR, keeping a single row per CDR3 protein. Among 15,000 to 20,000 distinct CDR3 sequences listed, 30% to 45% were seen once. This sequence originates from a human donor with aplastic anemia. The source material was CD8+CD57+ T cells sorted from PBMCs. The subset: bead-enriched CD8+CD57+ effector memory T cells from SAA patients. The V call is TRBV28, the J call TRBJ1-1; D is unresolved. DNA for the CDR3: TGTGCCAGCAGTTTACTAGTCACCAGCACTGAAGCTTTCTTT. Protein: CASSLLVTSTEAFF.